The 31 T cell receptor beta chains below were found in one sample sequenced in a study of CD8 T cells in ankylosing spondylitis (dated by TCRdb to about 2017). Libraries were constructed by 5' RACE. Sequencing instrument: Illumina HiSeq 2500. Using fastp at Q25 and MiXCR, TCRdb reprocessed the public reads and kept productive beta chains. Each CDR3 protein gets just one entry, which takes the most common genes and DNA from the rows behind it. The sample table contains 250,000 to 350,000 distinct CDR3 sequences; only one count was recorded for around 19% of them. The biggest ten clones account for roughly 7.3% of the sample. The sequencing sample was made of blood, either unsorted or a sorted T cell fraction (not recorded which). Every receptor here comes from a male donor with ankylosing spondylitis or in good health (not recorded which).

This clonotype was seen at least ten times. The chain couples TRBV5-1 to TRBJ2-2; TRBD2 matches 9 bases. Germline V gene data show CDR1 as SGHRS and CDR2 as YFSETQ. This CDR3 spans 14 amino acids. J lost 3 bases, V lost 7 bases, and 4 bases had no gene match. The CDR3: CASASGADTGELFF. CDR3 nucleotides: TGCGCCAGCGCTAGCGGGGCAGACACCGGGGAGCTGTTTTTT. Variable domain in full (rest from reference TRBV5-1 and TRBJ2-2): KAGVTQTPRYLIKTRGQQVTLSCSPISGHRSVSWYQQTPGQGLQFLFEYFSETQRNKGNFPGRFSGRQFSNSRSEMNVSTLELGDSALYLCASASGADTGELFFGEGSRLTVL.

This clonotype was counted between two and nine times. The rearrangement links TRBV11-1 to TRBJ2-3, with 7 positions matching TRBD1. The J segment lost 2 bases and the V segment lost 2 bases, leaving 4 bases of the junction unmatched. The CDR3 spans 15 residues. Looked up from germline, CDR1 is SGHAT and CDR2 is FQDESV (reference sequence). This CDR3 is CASSLTDRFTDTQYF. DNA for the CDR3: TGTGCCAGCAGCTTAACGGACAGGTTCACAGATACGCAGTATTTT.

The V gene is TRBV12-3 or TRBV12-4, the J gene TRBJ2-5, with 7 positions matching TRBD1. This CDR3 is built from 16 residues. Trimming removed 1 base from V and 4 bases from J; junction bases left unmatched: 9. The CDR3 loop is CASSLVPAGGGETQYF. The DNA of the CDR3 is TGTGCCAGCAGTTTAGTTCCCGCAGGGGGTGGAGAGACCCAGTACTTC.

The chain combines TRBV27 with TRBJ2-5; D is undetermined. Trimming left V 8 bases short and J 5 bases short, with 15 bases between. CDR1 and CDR2 from the germline V gene are MNHEY and SMNVEV (reference sequence). The CDR3 is 13 amino acids. CDR3 bases: TGTGCCAGCTCCCTTATCGCCGGGGAGACCCAGTACTTC. Translated: CASSLIAGETQYF.

The genes are TRBV5-5 and TRBJ2-5; D may be TRBD2 (6 bases). Germline assignment: CDR1 SGHKS and CDR2 YYEKEE (reference sequence). V lost 0 bases and J lost 2, with 11 bases in between. This CDR3 region has 15 residues. CDR3 DNA sequence: TGTGCCAGCAGCTTGGGACGGGGACTTCAAGAGACCCAGTACTTC. Protein product: CASSLGRGLQETQYF.

This clonotype was seen more than once but under ten times. The chain carries TRBV28 and TRBJ2-1, with 9 bases identical to TRBD1. The germline V gene has CDR1 MDHEN and CDR2 SYDVKM. V lost 6 bases and J lost 10; bases outside the gene matches: 7. This CDR3 is built from 13 residues. CDR3 sequence: CASRPGQGYEQFF. The CDR3 nucleotides are TGTGCCAGCAGGCCGGGACAGGGATACGAGCAGTTCTTC.

V gene TRBV3-1 combines with J gene TRBJ2-7; D remains ambiguous. Germline V gene data show CDR1 as LGHDT and CDR2 as YNNKEL (reference sequence). CDR3 length: 11 residues. The ends were cut back, 1 base at V and 6 bases at J, with 4 bases in the middle. The DNA for the CDR3 is TGTGCCAGCAGCCAAGTAGGCGAGCAGTACGTC. Amino acids: CASSQVGEQYV.

This clonotype was counted many times. This chain links TRBV29-1 with TRBJ1-1, with unresolved D. Trimming stripped 6 bases from V and 5 bases from J, with 16 bases between. Germline CDR1 is SQVTM and CDR2 is ANQGSEA. This CDR3 contains 13 residues. CDR3 loop: CSVAQRVGTEAFF. The DNA of the CDR3 is TGCAGCGTCGCGCAGCGGGTTGGGACTGAAGCTTTCTTT.

This clonotype was counted at least ten times. The CDR3 is CASSGGLNTGELFF. The DNA of the CDR3 is TGCGCCAGCAGCGGGGGACTGAACACCGGGGAGCTGTTTTTT. The V and J genes are TRBV5-1 and TRBJ2-2, with D possibly being TRBD2 (6 bases). CDR1 is SGHRS, CDR2 YFSETQ, per germline. The V and J ends lost 4 bases and 1 base respectively, with 8 bases between them. The CDR3 consists of 14 residues.

This chain uses TRBV10-3 with TRBJ2-5, with TRBD2 matching 13 bases. With V trimmed by 4 bases and J by 2 bases, 7 bases remained unmatched. This CDR3 comprises 17 residues. The germline V gene encodes CDR1 ENHRY and CDR2 SYGVKD. The CDR3 loop is CAISAPGLAGTQETQYF. CDR3 in DNA: TGTGCCATCAGTGCACCGGGACTAGCGGGAACTCAAGAGACCCAGTACTTC.

This clonotype was seen at least ten times. The rearrangement uses TRBV20-1 and TRBJ1-1; D remains unclear. The CDR3 is 13 residues long. The germline V gene has CDR1 DFQATT and CDR2 SNEGSKA (reference sequence). V lost 1 base and J 7 bases, leaving 13 bases between the germline ends. CDR3 DNA sequence: TGCAGTGCTAGAGCCGGACGAGTACTTGAAGCTTTCTTT. Its protein is CSARAGRVLEAFF.

This clonotype has ten or more counts. The chain links TRBV28 to TRBJ2-5; D perhaps matches TRBD2 (6 bases). Germline CDR1 is MDHEN and CDR2 is SYDVKM. The CDR3 contains 14 residues. V gave up 3 bases and J gave up 4 bases, with 12 bases separating them. This CDR3 is CASSFDGSRETQYF. The CDR3 DNA reads TGTGCCAGCAGTTTCGACGGGAGCAGAGAGACCCAGTACTTC.

A few counts support this clonotype. V usage is TRBV4-2 and J usage is TRBJ1-5; tentative D call: TRBD1 (5 bases). Germline CDR1 reads LGHNA; CDR2 reads YNFKEQ. The CDR3 is 16 amino acids. The germline V and J ends were trimmed by 4 bases and 5 bases, with 18 bases remaining between them. This chain's CDR3 is CASSLASSRGDQPQHF. CDR3 coding DNA: TGTGCCAGCAGCCTTGCGTCCTCTCGGGGGGATCAGCCCCAGCATTTT.

This sequence joins TRBV20-1 and TRBJ1-1, with D unresolved. The CDR3 runs to 11 residues. Germline loops: CDR1 DFQATT, CDR2 SNEGSKA (reference sequence). With 6 bases removed from V and 7 bases from J, the gap between germline ends came to 12 bases. The CDR3 protein is CSAAPVVEAFF. As DNA, the CDR3 is TGCAGTGCCGCCCCCGTGGTTGAAGCTTTCTTT.

This clonotype was detected ten times or more. CDR3 residues: CASSQGFGGGTDTQYF. The CDR3 DNA reads TGTGCCAGCAGCCAAGGATTCGGGGGGGGAACAGATACGCAGTATTTT. V is TRBV14 and J is TRBJ2-3, with 8 bases lining up with TRBD2. With V trimmed by 1 base and J by 3 bases, 6 bases remained unmatched. The CDR3 extends over 16 amino acids. Germline assignment: CDR1 SGHDN and CDR2 FVKESK.

V usage is TRBV29-1 and J usage is TRBJ2-3; 12 bases are a match to TRBD2. V dropped 4 bases and J dropped 8; count of bases not matched to a gene: 7. CDR3 length equals 14 residues. Germline assignment: CDR1 SQVTM and CDR2 ANQGSEA. The CDR3 loop reads CSVGASGGGRTQYF. In nucleotides, the CDR3 is TGCAGCGTTGGCGCTAGCGGGGGGGGGCGTACGCAGTATTTT.

This clonotype was counted a few times. The chain employs TRBV12-3 or TRBV12-4 and TRBJ1-5; 7 bases fit TRBD1. With 6 bases clipped from V and 0 bases from J, the junction kept 5 bases outside the gene matches. The CDR3 totals 15 residues. CDR3 DNA sequence: TGTGCCAGCAGAATGACAGGGAGTAGCAATCAGCCCCAGCATTTT. Its protein product is CASRMTGSSNQPQHF.

This chain links TRBV28 with TRBJ2-1, with 7 bases that match TRBD2. The trim removed 5 bases at V and 7 bases at J, leaving 11 bases unmatched. This CDR3 comprises 15 residues. CDR1 and CDR2 from the germline V gene are MDHEN and SYDVKM. CDR3 residues: CASSILATPRNEQFF. The DNA for the CDR3 is TGTGCCAGCAGTATACTAGCGACCCCCCGGAATGAGCAGTTCTTC.

This clonotype was counted ten times or more. V gene TRBV7-8 combines with J gene TRBJ2-1, with TRBD2 matching over 13 bases. V shed 4 bases and J 4 bases; nucleotides not matched to a gene: 4. This CDR3 region has 16 residues. Per the germline V gene, CDR1 is SGHVS and CDR2 is FQNEAQ. CDR3 DNA: TGTGCCAGCAGCTACCGGACTAGCGGGAGTTACAATGAGCAGTTCTTC. This encodes CASSYRTSGSYNEQFF. Drawing the rest from reference TRBV7-8 and TRBJ2-1, the complete variable domain is GAGVSQSPRYKVAKRGQDVALRCDPISGHVSLFWYQQALGQGPEFLTYFQNEAQLDKSGLPSDRFFAERPEGSVSTLKIQRTQQEDSAVYLCASSYRTSGSYNEQFFGPGTRLTVL.

The V call is TRBV7-8, the J call TRBJ2-3, with D unresolved. The CDR3 loop spans 14 amino acids. V was cut by 2 bases and J by 0 bases, with 6 bases left in between. Germline lookup yields CDR1 SGHVS and CDR2 FQNEAQ. CDR3 sequence: CASSLFRSTDTQYF. CDR3 coding DNA: TGTGCCAGCAGCTTATTTAGGAGCACAGATACGCAGTATTTT.

The rearrangement uses TRBV27 and TRBJ2-7, with 9 bases matching TRBD1. Germline V lookup: CDR1 MNHEY, CDR2 SMNVEV (reference sequence). Trimming removed 4 bases from V and 7 bases from J; junction bases left unmatched: 8. The CDR3 consists of 14 residues. CDR3: CASSSVDRGSEQYV. CDR3 sequence (DNA): TGTGCCAGCAGTTCCGTGGACAGGGGTAGTGAGCAGTACGTC.

This chain joins TRBV3-1 and TRBJ1-6; D gene ambiguous. Germline V gene sequence: CDR1 LGHDT, CDR2 YNNKEL (reference sequence). CDR3 length: 15 residues. V gave up 1 base and J gave up 5 bases, with 9 bases separating them. CDR3: CASSQGQTDNSPLHF. In DNA, the CDR3 is TGTGCCAGCAGCCAAGGTCAGACCGATAATTCACCCCTCCACTTT.

The chain couples TRBV20-1 to TRBJ1-5; the D is unclear. From germline, CDR1 is DFQATT and CDR2 SNEGSKA (reference sequence). V gave up 3 bases and J gave up 3 bases, with 12 bases separating them. This CDR3 is 14 amino acids long. DNA for the CDR3: TGCAGTGCTAGTGATCGGGTGACCAATCAGCCCCAGCATTTT. Its protein is CSASDRVTNQPQHF.

This clonotype was detected only a few times. The chain recombines TRBV24-1 with TRBJ2-1; D is unresolved. This CDR3 comprises 14 residues. Per the germline V gene, CDR1 is KGHDR and CDR2 is SFDVKD. Trimming took off 3 bases at V and 5 bases at J, with 10 bases between the two ends. The CDR3 protein is CATSDLGLNNEQFF. The CDR3 DNA follows: TGTGCCACCAGTGATCTGGGCCTGAACAATGAGCAGTTCTTC.

The rearrangement uses TRBV29-1 and TRBJ1-1, with no clear D. CDR1 SQVTM and CDR2 ANQGSEA come from the germline V gene. V lost 4 bases, J lost 2 bases, and 11 bases lay in between. The CDR3 totals 13 residues. The CDR3 nucleotides read TGCAGCGTTGCAGGCTCGGGAAACACTGAAGCTTTCTTT. It yields the protein CSVAGSGNTEAFF.

This clonotype has only a few counts. This chain connects TRBV28 to TRBJ1-3; D gene ambiguous. The CDR3 totals 15 residues. V lost 4 bases, J lost 4 bases, and 14 bases lay in between. Looked up from germline, CDR1 is MDHEN and CDR2 is SYDVKM. CDR3 sequence (DNA): TGTGCCAGCAGTTCTGCCGGCCTTGGGGGAAACACCATATATTTT. It yields the protein CASSSAGLGGNTIYF.

V usage is TRBV20-1 and J usage is TRBJ2-5; D uncertain. V lost 4 bases and J 4 bases, leaving 13 bases between the germline ends. Germline V gives CDR1 DFQATT, CDR2 SNEGSKA (reference sequence). CDR3 length equals 13 residues. This chain's CDR3 is CSATRIQAETQYF. CDR3 nucleotides: TGCAGTGCTACTAGGATCCAGGCAGAGACCCAGTACTTC.

The chain links TRBV28 to TRBJ1-5; TRBD1 matches 12 bases. Per germline, CDR1 MDHEN and CDR2 SYDVKM. Germline trimming cut 5 bases from V and 3 bases from J; bases unmatched to any gene: 8. CDR3 length equals 17 residues. CDR3 sequence reads: CASSPPGQGAYNQPQHF. CDR3 nucleotides: TGTGCCAGCAGTCCGCCGGGACAGGGGGCCTACAATCAGCCCCAGCATTTT.

This clonotype was seen a few times. This rearrangement joins TRBV11-2 to TRBJ2-3; D perhaps matches TRBD2 (5 bases). Per germline, CDR1 SGHAT and CDR2 FQNNGV. The CDR3 loop spans 16 amino acids. Deletions cut 3 bases from V and 2 bases from J, with 15 bases between. DNA for the CDR3: TGTGCCAGCAGCTTCTCGGCCAGGAGGTACACAGATACGCAGTATTTT. Translation: CASSFSARRYTDTQYF.

The V and J genes are TRBV24-1 and TRBJ2-1; tentative D call: TRBD2 (5 bases). CDR3 size: 14 residues. V was cut by 4 bases and J by 6 bases, with 12 bases left in between. Germline CDR1 reads KGHDR; CDR2 reads SFDVKD. The CDR3 coding sequence is TGTGCCACCAGTGACCCAAACGAGGGCAATGAGCAGTTCTTC. Translated, it gives CATSDPNEGNEQFF.

As for this clonotype: This could be a read error, since a much larger clone is one nucleotide away. This sequence joins TRBV9 and TRBJ2-6; D may be TRBD1 (5 bases). This CDR3 is 20 amino acids long. Germline-derived CDR1 and CDR2 are SGDLS and YYNGEE. The CDR3 coding sequence is TGTGCCAGCAGCGTAGGAAGGGGTATATTCTATTCCTCTGGGACCAACGTCCTGACTTTC. It codes for CASSVGRGIFYSSGTNVLTF.